This paragraph reports one TCR beta chain. Antigen: not known. This CDR3 is built from 15 residues. From germline, CDR1 is SGHVS and CDR2 FNYEAQ. This record comes from a study of CXCR3-negative and CXCR3-positive naive CD8 T cells. Study-wide findings and caveats: With respect to TRBV-TRBJ usage, naive CXCR3-negative and CXCR3-positive cells were similar; memory differed.

Libraries of TRB cDNA were made by 5' RACE and carried UMIs. TCRdb re-called the 5' RACE reads; every CDR3 protein appears as one record, without DNA. The specimen's table records some 50,000 distinct CDR3 sequences. The chain couples TRBV7-6 to TRBJ2-3. The source of this sequence is a human donor in good health. Some clones in this sample may be carry-over from other donors' samples. Sequences were obtained from naive CXCR3- CD8+ T cells from blood. Subset here: CD45RO-CCR7+CD27+CD95- naive CD8+ T cells lacking CXCR3 (TNR3-). The CDR3 here is CASSYSPTVTDTQYF.